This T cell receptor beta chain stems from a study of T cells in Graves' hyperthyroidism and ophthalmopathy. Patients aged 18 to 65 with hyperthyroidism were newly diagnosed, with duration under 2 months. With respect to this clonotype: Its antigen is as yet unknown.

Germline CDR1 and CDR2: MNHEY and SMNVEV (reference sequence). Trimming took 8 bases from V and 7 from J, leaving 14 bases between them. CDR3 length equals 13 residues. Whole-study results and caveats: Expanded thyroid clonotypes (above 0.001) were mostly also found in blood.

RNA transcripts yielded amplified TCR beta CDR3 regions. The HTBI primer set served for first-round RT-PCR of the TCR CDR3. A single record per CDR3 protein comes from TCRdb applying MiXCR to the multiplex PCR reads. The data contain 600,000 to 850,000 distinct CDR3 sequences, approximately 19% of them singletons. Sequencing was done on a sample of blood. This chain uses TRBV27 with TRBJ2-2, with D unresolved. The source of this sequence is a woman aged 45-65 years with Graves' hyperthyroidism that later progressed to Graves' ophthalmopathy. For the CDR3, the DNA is TGTGCCAGCTCTGTCCAGAGTCACGGGGAGCTGTTTTTT. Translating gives CASSVQSHGELFF.